This TCR beta chain was identified during a study of CD8 T cells in Susac syndrome. Sequencing targeted TCR beta in blood CD8+ and CD4+ T cells. RNA totalling roughly 0.5 to 1 ug underwent reverse transcription with random hexamers. It was immunoSEQ multiplex PCR that amplified TCR beta CDR3 across 54 Vbeta and 13 Jbeta. TCRdb processed the immunoSEQ multiplex PCR reads anew with MiXCR; each CDR3 protein has one entry. This sample has around 140,000 distinct CDR3 sequences, with over 75% found just once. Trimming at V came to 2 bases and at J to 3 bases, leaving 3 bases not matched to a gene. In germline, CDR1 is LGHNA, CDR2 YNFKEQ. The CDR3 consists of 15 residues.

The sequence was obtained from a human donor with multiple sclerosis. Sequenced material: CD8+ T cells from PBMCs. The chain carries TRBV4-2 and TRBJ2-2; 7 bases agree with TRBD2. The CDR3 region has the DNA TGTGCCAGCAGCCAATTGAGCGGGGACACCGGGGAGCTGTTTTTT. Its translation: CASSQLSGDTGELFF.